This passage covers 27 T cell receptor beta chains from one sample sequenced in a study of CXCR3-negative and CXCR3-positive naive CD8 T cells. Carrying UMI labels, the TRB cDNA libraries were prepared through 5' RACE. TCRdb re-called the 5' RACE reads and catalogs CDR3 proteins one per entry, DNA excluded. The data show some 130,000 distinct CDR3 sequences, and the top ten clones hold just under 0.5%. Sequencing was performed on naive CXCR3- CD8+ T cells from blood. Subset given: CD45RO-CCR7+CD27+CD95- naive CD8+ T cells lacking CXCR3 (TNR3-). Source of these receptors: a human donor in good health. Some clones in this sample may be carry-over from other donors' samples.

The chain combines TRBV7-2 with TRBJ2-2. The CDR3 extends over 14 amino acids. Germline V gives CDR1 SGHTA, CDR2 FQGNSA. CDR3 protein: CASSFGLGTGELFF.

The J gene is TRBJ2-1, the V gene TRBV5-1; TCRdb designates TRBD2, a call that cannot be tested without DNA. The CDR3 length is 15 residues. Germline assignment: CDR1 SGHRS and CDR2 YFSETQ. CDR3 region: CASSPTGGPVNEQFF.

V is TRBV4-1 and J is TRBJ2-1; TCRdb reports TRBD2, a call that lacks DNA to check it against. This CDR3 comprises 16 residues. CDR1 MGHRA and CDR2 YSYEKL come from the germline V gene. The CDR3 is CASSQLLLAGGHEQFF.

This sequence joins TRBV27 and TRBJ2-3; TCRdb picks TRBD1, but there is no DNA to check that call. Germline CDR1 reads MNHEY; CDR2 reads SMNVEV (reference sequence). CDR3 length: 17 residues. CDR3 sequence: CASSFAGGQGGTDTQYF.

V usage is TRBV5-6 and J usage is TRBJ2-7. The CDR3 runs to 14 residues. Germline V CDR1 and CDR2: SGHDT, YYEEEE. This CDR3 is CASSLARKSYEQYF.

This chain links TRBV14 with TRBJ2-5. Germline values: CDR1 SGHDN, CDR2 FVKESK. There are 13 residues in the CDR3. The CDR3 protein is CASSQPSQETQYF. Variable domain in full (rest from reference TRBV14 and TRBJ2-5): EAGVTQFPSHSVIEKGQTVTLRCDPISGHDNLYWYRRVMGKEIKFLLHFVKESKQDESGMPNNRFLAERTGGTYSTLKVQPAELEDSGVYFCASSQPSQETQYFGPGTRLLVL.

V and J are TRBV9 and TRBJ1-1. The length of the CDR3 is 13 residues. Germline lookup yields CDR1 SGDLS and CDR2 YYNGEE. The CDR3 here is CASSVGDISEAFF.

The V and J genes are TRBV28 and TRBJ2-7; as DNA is missing, the TRBD1 call by TCRdb cannot be tested. CDR1 is MDHEN, CDR2 SYDVKM, per germline. The CDR3 covers 14 residues. The CDR3 region is CASSSGQGGYEQYF.

This chain joins TRBV7-9 and TRBJ1-1; the D call from TCRdb, TRBD1, cannot be confirmed without DNA. The CDR3 loop spans 15 amino acids. The germline CDR1 and CDR2 sequences are SEHNR and FQNEAQ (reference sequence). CDR3 residues: CASSSPGQGNTEAFF.

The chain is built from TRBV9 and TRBJ2-3; there is no DNA to check the TCRdb D call of TRBD1. This CDR3 contains 17 residues. The germline V gene has CDR1 SGDLS and CDR2 YYNGEE. The CDR3 is CASSGTGRLSSTDTQYF. The whole variable domain, filled in from reference TRBV9 and TRBJ2-3, reads DSGVTQTPKHLITATGQRVTLRCSPRSGDLSVYWYQQSLDQGLQFLIQYYNGEERAKGNILERFSAQQFPDLHSELNLSSLELGDSALYFCASSGTGRLSSTDTQYFGPGTRLTVL.

This chain joins TRBV28 and TRBJ2-1; TCRdb returns TRBD1, unconfirmable since there is no DNA. CDR1 is MDHEN and CDR2 is SYDVKM in the germline V gene. CDR3 length: 15 residues. The CDR3: CASSFRGPTYNEQFF.

V is TRBV12-3 or TRBV12-4 and J is TRBJ2-3. The CDR3 consists of 16 residues. The CDR3 region is CASSFLFPDLTDTQYF.

V and J are TRBV6-6 and TRBJ2-2; lacking DNA, the TRBD1 call made by TCRdb goes unchecked. This CDR3 is 13 amino acids long. The germline CDR1 and CDR2 sequences are MNHNY and SVGAGI (reference sequence). The CDR3 is CASSFGGRGELFF.

The gene calls are TRBV12-3 or TRBV12-4 and TRBJ2-3; TCRdb lists TRBD2, though no DNA is available to test this call. The CDR3 covers 14 residues. The CDR3 is CASSSAAGTDTQYF.

The chain employs TRBV12-3 or TRBV12-4 and TRBJ2-7; TCRdb selects TRBD1, and the lack of DNA leaves this call unchecked. The CDR3 is 14 amino acids. CDR3 amino acids: CASSFLGAEYEQYF.

V gene TRBV7-9 combines with J gene TRBJ1-1. Germline V lookup: CDR1 SEHNR, CDR2 FQNEAQ (reference sequence). This CDR3 has 12 amino acids. This CDR3 is CASSLEQPEAFF.

The chain joins TRBV21-1 to TRBJ1-1; TCRdb proposes TRBD1, but this gene call is untestable without DNA. TRBV21-1 is described as a pseudogene. CDR3 size: 15 residues. The CDR3 spells CASSKKGQGRTEAFF.

This sequence joins TRBV13 and TRBJ1-1; TCRdb indicates TRBD1, and absent DNA this call remains unverified. Germline V lookup: CDR1 PRHDT, CDR2 FYEKMQ (reference sequence). The CDR3 sequence is 13 residues long. CDR3 region: CASTGTVNTEAFF.

Here the CDR3 reads CASSYELAGGPETQYF. The gene calls are TRBV6-5 and TRBJ2-5; lacking DNA, the TRBD2 call made by TCRdb goes unchecked. The CDR3 is made up of 16 amino acids. The V gene's germline CDR1 is MNHEY and CDR2 SVGAGI.

The chain has TRBV20-1 and TRBJ2-7; no DNA is available, so the TRBD2 call from TCRdb remains unchecked. The germline V gene encodes CDR1 DFQATT and CDR2 SNEGSKA (reference sequence). The CDR3 totals 15 residues. This CDR3 reads CSARDHRGGRYEQYF.

CDR3 sequence reads: CASSLVGRQSYGYTF. The gene calls are TRBV7-9 and TRBJ1-2. There are 15 residues in the CDR3. Germline V gene lookup returns CDR1 SEHNR and CDR2 FQNEAQ (reference sequence).

This rearrangement joins TRBV29-1 to TRBJ2-1. This CDR3 has 14 residues. CDR1 is SQVTM and CDR2 is ANQGSEA in the germline V gene. CDR3 loop: CSVEPKSSYNEQFF.

V and J are TRBV5-1 and TRBJ2-5. Germline V gene data show CDR1 as SGHRS and CDR2 as YFSETQ. This CDR3 has 15 amino acids. CDR3: CASSLLPAATETQYF.

V usage is TRBV28 and J usage is TRBJ2-7; TCRdb outputs TRBD1, but without DNA this stays unchecked. This CDR3 contains 14 residues. The germline gives CDR1 MDHEN, CDR2 SYDVKM. This CDR3 is CASSFRGLSYEQYF.

The chain recombines TRBV5-6 with TRBJ2-3; TCRdb names TRBD2, which stays unverified in the absence of DNA. CDR1 and CDR2 from the germline V gene are SGHDT and YYEEEE. This CDR3 contains 17 residues. CDR3 region: CASSLPYAGGKVDTQYF.

The gene calls are TRBV5-1 and TRBJ2-7; checking the TCRdb D call of TRBD1 is not possible without DNA. CDR3 length: 15 amino acids. Germline V gene lookup returns CDR1 SGHRS and CDR2 YFSETQ. This CDR3 reads CASSLIGPGLYEQYF.

This chain uses TRBV27 with TRBJ2-1; TCRdb's D gene call, TRBD2, goes unchecked for lack of DNA. The CDR3 covers 14 residues. The V gene's germline CDR1 is MNHEY and CDR2 SMNVEV (reference sequence). The CDR3 sequence: CASSLEGRSNEQFF.